This passage covers 26 T cell receptor beta chains from one sample sequenced in a study of cytomegalovirus exposure and HLA in healthy donors. This PCR relied on a set of 60 Vbeta primers and 13 Jbeta primers. Profiled with immunoSEQ multiplex PCR; TCRdb holds only in-frame clones, not every one. The sample includes under 150,000 clones, around 78% of them seen just once. Material for sequencing was PBMCs. The receptors here all came from a male donor in good health and CMV-seronegative.

The rearrangement joins TRBV7-3 to TRBJ2-1, with TRBD1 matching 9 bases. Per the germline V gene, CDR1 is SGHTA and CDR2 is FQGTGA. V gave up 5 bases and J gave up 0 bases; unmatched junction bases: 2. The CDR3 length is 15 residues. The chain's CDR3 is CASSTDRGSYNEQFF. The CDR3 DNA reads as TGTGCCAGCAGCACGGACAGGGGCTCCTACAATGAGCAGTTCTTC.

This clone was counted a single time. The chain's CDR3 is CAIRMGLAGGYQETQYF. The CDR3 DNA is TGTGCCATCAGGATGGGACTAGCGGGGGGGTACCAAGAGACCCAGTACTTC. This rearrangement joins TRBV10-3 to TRBJ2-5; 16 bases align to TRBD2. Trimming at V came to 6 bases and at J to 0 bases, leaving 4 bases not matched to a gene. The germline CDR1 and CDR2 sequences are ENHRY and SYGVKD. The CDR3 is 17 amino acids.

The genes are TRBV7-6 and TRBJ2-2; TRBD1 is a possible D gene (6 bases). The germline V and J ends were trimmed by 0 bases and 5 bases, with 13 bases remaining between them. The CDR3 consists of 16 residues. Germline CDR1 SGHVS, CDR2 FNYEAQ. The DNA for the CDR3 is TGTGCCAGCAGCTTAGCGCCTCGTAGGGGGACCGGGGAGCTGTTTTTT. Translation gives CASSLAPRRGTGELFF.

The chain links TRBV18 to TRBJ1-2; 8 positions match TRBD1. Unmatched junction bases numbered 8, after V lost 3 bases and J lost 8 bases. There are 14 residues in the CDR3. From germline, CDR1 is KGHSH and CDR2 LQKENI. In nucleotides, the CDR3 is TGTGCCAGCTCACCTACGGACAGGGTAGAGGGCTACACCTTC. Translated, it gives CASSPTDRVEGYTF.

V usage is TRBV4-3 and J usage is TRBJ1-2; no clear D gene. The germline V and J ends were trimmed by 0 bases and 4 bases, with 15 bases remaining between them. This CDR3 spans 16 amino acids. Germline values: CDR1 LGHNA, CDR2 YSLEER. The CDR3 region has the DNA TGCGCCAGCAGCCAAGATGACGCGGGCCATTCCTATGGCTACACCTTC. Translation: CASSQDDAGHSYGYTF.

The rearrangement uses TRBV7-3 and TRBJ2-1; 9 positions agree with TRBD2. Germline V gene sequence: CDR1 SGHTA, CDR2 FQGTGA. Germline trimming cut 0 bases from V and 14 bases from J; bases unmatched to any gene: 5. The CDR3 is 13 amino acids. The CDR3 DNA reads as TGTGCCAGCAGCTTAACTCTGCTAGCGGGAAAGTTCTTC. Translating it yields CASSLTLLAGKFF. The whole variable domain, remainder taken from reference TRBV7-3 and TRBJ2-1, is GAGVSQTPSNKVTEKGKYVELRCDPISGHTALYWYRQSLGQGPEFLIYFQGTGAADDSGLPNDRFFAVRPEGSVSTLKIQRTERGDSAVYLCASSLTLLAGKFFGPGTRLTVL.

The gene calls are TRBV9 and TRBJ1-1; 8 bases map to TRBD1. V was clipped by 4 bases and J by 1 base; unmatched bases: 3. CDR3 length: 14 residues. Germline V gene sequence: CDR1 SGDLS, CDR2 YYNGEE. The CDR3 spells CASSTGQGNTEAFF. The CDR3 coding sequence is TGTGCCAGCAGCACCGGACAGGGGAACACTGAAGCTTTCTTT.

The CDR3 DNA reads TGTGCCAGCTCACCACTCCAGGGCGACAACTACGAGCAGTACTTC. Translating gives CASSPLQGDNYEQYF. This chain links TRBV18 with TRBJ2-7, with D maybe TRBD1 (5 bases). The ends were cut back, 1 base at V and 3 bases at J, with 13 bases in the middle. The germline gives CDR1 KGHSH, CDR2 LQKENI. The CDR3 is 15 residues long.

The rearrangement links TRBV7-6 to TRBJ1-4; 7 positions agree with TRBD1. V lost 3 bases to trimming and J lost 4 bases; unmatched junction nucleotides: 2. CDR3 size: 14 residues. Germline-derived CDR1 and CDR2 are SGHVS and FNYEAQ. CDR3 region: CASSFTGVNEKLFF. The CDR3 DNA reads as TGTGCCAGCAGCTTTACAGGGGTTAATGAAAAACTGTTTTTT. Filled out from reference TRBV7-6 and TRBJ1-4, the complete variable domain reads GAGVSQSPRYKVTKRGQDVALRCDPISGHVSLYWYRQALGQGPEFLTYFNYEAQQDKSGLPNDRFSAERPEGSISTLTIQRTEQRDSAMYRCASSFTGVNEKLFFGSGTQLSVL.

The chain uses TRBV30 and TRBJ1-5; D may be TRBD1 (5 bases). CDR1 GTSNPN and CDR2 SVGIG come from the germline V gene (reference sequence). The CDR3 length is 15 residues. The germline V and J ends were trimmed by 1 base and 4 bases, with 14 bases remaining between them. The CDR3 loop is CAWSGTPASNQPQHF. The CDR3 DNA is TGTGCCTGGAGTGGGACACCGGCTTCAAATCAGCCCCAGCATTTT.

The V gene is TRBV6-5, the J gene TRBJ2-2; a possible D gene is TRBD2 (5 bases). Germline V lookup: CDR1 MNHEY, CDR2 SVGAGI. CDR3 size: 14 residues. The germline V and J ends were trimmed by 6 bases and 4 bases, with 12 bases remaining between them. The CDR3 coding sequence is TGTGCCAGCAGACTGGCGGGTTTCACCGGGGAGCTGTTTTTT. It specifies CASRLAGFTGELFF.

J is TRBJ2-7 and V is TRBV11-2; possibly TRBD1 for D (7 bases). This CDR3 is built from 11 residues. The germline gives CDR1 SGHAT, CDR2 FQNNGV. The ends were cut back, 11 bases at V and 7 bases at J, with 15 bases in the middle. CDR3 residues: CAAGQNNEQYF. DNA of the CDR3: TGTGCCGCGGGACAGAACAATGAGCAGTACTTC.

The chain links TRBV5-4 to TRBJ2-5; 12 bases are a match to TRBD2. The CDR3 contains 16 residues. Trimming removed 5 bases from V and 5 bases from J; junction bases left unmatched: 10. Germline CDR1 and CDR2: SGHNT and YYREEE (reference sequence). CDR3 coding DNA: TGTGCCAGCAGTTTTTCCCGACTAGCGGGAGTTGAGACCCAGTACTTC. It codes for CASSFSRLAGVETQYF.

In its sample, this clone was seen a few times. The V and J genes are TRBV6-5 and TRBJ1-1; D uncertain. Trimming shortened V by 2 bases and J by 6 bases, and 19 bases separated the two germline ends. The CDR3 length is 16 residues. The germline CDR1 and CDR2 sequences are MNHEY and SVGAGI. The CDR3 loop is CASSYARTSPDPEAFF. CDR3 DNA sequence: TGTGCCAGCAGTTACGCCCGGACTTCCCCGGACCCTGAAGCTTTCTTT.

Turning to this clone: A junction boundary mismatches the germline segment, possibly from a read error. The chain recombines TRBV15 with TRBJ2-7, with a tentative D call TRBD2 (6 bases). Germline values: CDR1 LNHNV, CDR2 YYDKDF (reference sequence). This CDR3 spans 15 amino acids. The CDR3 DNA is TGTGCCACCAGCAGCCTTAGCGGAAACTCCTACGAGCAGCACTTC. This encodes CATSSLSGNSYEQHF.

The J gene is TRBJ1-3, the V gene TRBV13, with TRBD1 matching over 7 bases. The CDR3 contains 14 residues. CDR1 PRHDT and CDR2 FYEKMQ come from the germline V gene (reference sequence). V was clipped by 4 bases and J by 4 bases; unmatched bases: 4. The CDR3 protein is CASSSQGDGNTIYF. The CDR3 bases are TGTGCCAGCAGCTCTCAGGGGGACGGAAACACCATATATTTT.

The V and J genes are TRBV9 and TRBJ1-5; maybe TRBD1 (6 bases). Trimming removed 1 base from V and 6 bases from J, with 11 bases in between. The CDR3 is 14 residues long. Germline-derived CDR1 and CDR2 are SGDLS and YYNGEE. This CDR3 reads CASSVSGEFQPQHF. The CDR3 DNA reads as TGTGCCAGCAGCGTATCAGGGGAGTTTCAGCCCCAGCATTTT.

This sequence joins TRBV19 and TRBJ2-1; 10 nucleotides match TRBD2. V gave up 5 bases and J gave up 5 bases; unmatched junction bases: 6. The CDR3 totals 15 residues. Germline V gene sequence: CDR1 LNHDA, CDR2 SQIVND (reference sequence). In nucleotides, the CDR3 is TGTGCCAGTAGTTCTAGCGGGAGCCCACACAATGAGCAGTTCTTC. This encodes CASSSSGSPHNEQFF.

This chain links TRBV15 with TRBJ2-3; maybe TRBD1 (5 bases). The CDR3 consists of 14 residues. The germline V gene encodes CDR1 LNHNV and CDR2 YYDKDF (reference sequence). Trimming removed 0 bases from V and 3 bases from J, with 7 bases in between. The CDR3 spells CATSRDRATDTQYF. CDR3 sequence (DNA): TGTGCCACCAGCAGAGACAGGGCGACAGATACGCAGTATTTT.

V gene TRBV11-1 combines with J gene TRBJ1-1; D is unresolved. CDR1 and CDR2 (germline): SGHAT, FQDESV (reference sequence). The CDR3 loop spans 13 amino acids. V shed 1 base and J shed 5 bases, with 8 bases lying between them. CDR3 sequence reads: CASSLDGDTEAFF. The CDR3 DNA sequence: TGTGCCAGCAGCTTAGACGGAGATACTGAAGCTTTCTTT.

V gene TRBV7-9 combines with J gene TRBJ2-5; 8 positions agree with TRBD2. V shed 5 bases, J shed 2 bases, and the junction held 10 bases outside the gene matches. Germline CDR1 reads SEHNR; CDR2 reads FQNEAQ (reference sequence). There are 16 residues in the CDR3. The CDR3 DNA is TGTGCCAGCAGCCCAACGGGGGGGTGGGAACAAGAGACCCAGTACTTC. Encoded protein: CASSPTGGWEQETQYF.

V is TRBV5-6 and J is TRBJ2-3; TRBD1 aligns across 10 bases. There are 17 residues in the CDR3. Per the germline V gene, CDR1 is SGHDT and CDR2 is YYEEEE. V shed 3 bases and J 4 bases; nucleotides not matched to a gene: 11. Here the CDR3 reads CASSWGDRGIQADTQYF. The CDR3 coding sequence is TGTGCCAGCAGCTGGGGGGACAGGGGAATTCAGGCAGATACGCAGTATTTT.

The V call is TRBV4-2, the J call TRBJ2-3, with D maybe TRBD2 (6 bases). The V end was cut by 0 bases, the J end by 5 bases, with 9 bases between. The CDR3 totals 14 residues. The V gene's germline CDR1 is LGHNA and CDR2 YNFKEQ. Here the CDR3 DNA reads TGTGCCAGCAGCCAAGACCGGGAGCAAGATACGCAGTATTTT. This sequence encodes CASSQDREQDTQYF.

The chain joins TRBV7-2 to TRBJ2-3, with a possible D match to TRBD2 (6 bases). The CDR3 spans 17 residues. In germline, CDR1 is SGHTA, CDR2 FQGNSA. V was pared by 5 bases and J by 0 bases, with 18 bases between. DNA of the CDR3: TGTGCCAGCAGCCCCCGGGGTGCGGGATCTAGCACAGATACGCAGTATTTT. This gives the protein CASSPRGAGSSTDTQYF.

This chain uses TRBV7-6 with TRBJ2-2, with a possible D match to TRBD2 (7 bases). V lost 5 bases and J lost 4, with 14 bases in between. The CDR3 contains 15 residues. From germline, CDR1 is SGHVS and CDR2 FNYEAQ. CDR3 residues: CASSGGAMVTGELFF. The CDR3 region has the DNA TGTGCCAGCAGCGGGGGGGCAATGGTCACCGGGGAGCTGTTTTTT.

As regards this clone: This sample also contains other DNA sequences that code for the same CDR3. V gene TRBV5-8 combines with J gene TRBJ2-3, with 7 bases lining up with TRBD2. V lost 3 bases to trimming and J lost 0 bases; unmatched junction nucleotides: 10. This CDR3 has 17 amino acids. The germline gives CDR1 SGHTS, CDR2 YDEGEE. The CDR3 sequence: CASSSVNLAASTDTQYF. The DNA for the CDR3 is TGTGCCAGCAGCTCCGTGAACCTAGCGGCTAGCACAGATACGCAGTATTTT.